The sequence of this T cell receptor (beta chain) was determined in a study of breast tumors, draining lymph nodes, adjacent tissues. Points from the study as a whole: Data fit most tumor T cells coming from lymph node, expanding in tumor. Luminal-like breast cancer showed significantly higher tumor–nontumor repertoire similarity than basal-like.

The sample holds many counts of this clonotype. Its antigen remains unknown. TCRdb reanalysed the multiplex PCR reads using MiXCR and keeps one entry per CDR3 protein. The top ten hold 2.2% of the sample, which has around 130,000 distinct CDR3 sequences, 21% seen once. Axillary draining lymph nodes of breast cancer patients supplied the node samples. The material sequenced was axillary lymph node tissue. This TCR was recovered from a female donor with breast cancer. Some clones in this sample may be carry-over from other donors' samples.

The CDR3 DNA sequence: TGTGCCAGCAGCTTAGGTGGAAGCGGGCCCACGTCCGAGCAGTACTTC. Translation gives CASSLGGSGPTSEQYF. This chain connects TRBV13 to TRBJ2-7; possible D gene TRBD2, 6 bases. The CDR3 sequence is 16 residues long. V was pared by 0 bases and J by 6 bases, with 18 bases between. From germline, CDR1 is PRHDT and CDR2 FYEKMQ (reference sequence).